The 11 T cell receptor beta chains given below trace back to one sample, sequenced in a study of blood T cell repertoires in COVID-19 (dated by TCRdb to 2020 to 2022). Library generation was performed with the immunoSEQ multiplex PCR assay. TCRdb took this table from immuneACCESS and kept in-frame rearrangements with V and J called. Such tables lack part of the clones; where checked against another copy, unresolved V genes explain under half of the gap, and the rest is unexplained. The sample table records 120,000 to 150,000 clones; 60% to 80% of these occur just once. The top ten clones comprise about 9% of the sample. Material: peripheral blood. These receptors originate from a man aged 45-65 years with active or convalescent COVID-19.

This clone was seen a single time. The gene calls are TRBV14 and TRBJ1-6, with 7 bases lining up with TRBD1. The CDR3 spans 15 residues. Germline V gene data show CDR1 as SGHDN and CDR2 as FVKESK. With V trimmed by 0 bases and J by 9 bases, 5 bases remained unmatched. The CDR3 sequence is CASSQETGLVSPLHF. DNA of the CDR3: TGTGCCAGCAGCCAAGAGACAGGGTTGGTTTCACCCCTCCACTTT.

This clone was recorded once. This chain links TRBV9 with TRBJ2-5; D remains ambiguous. The germline V gene has CDR1 SGDLS and CDR2 YYNGEE. Trimming left V 0 bases short and J 0 bases short, with 6 bases between. This CDR3 is 14 amino acids long. CDR3: CASSVGAYQETQYF. CDR3 in DNA: TGTGCCAGCAGCGTAGGGGCGTACCAAGAGACCCAGTACTTC.

This chain joins TRBV5-4 and TRBJ1-2; TRBD1 matches at 9 bases. V was clipped by 3 bases and J by 8 bases; unmatched bases: 5. This CDR3 spans 13 amino acids. Germline CDR1 SGHNT, CDR2 YYREEE (reference sequence). CDR3 bases: TGTGCCAGCAGCTGGACAGGGGAAGGCGGCTACACCTTC. This sequence encodes CASSWTGEGGYTF.

This clone was detected once. The chain carries TRBV28 and TRBJ2-1; D is ambiguous. Germline CDR1 and CDR2: MDHEN and SYDVKM. The CDR3 extends over 13 amino acids. Trimming took off 10 bases at V and 8 bases at J, with 18 bases between the two ends. CDR3 DNA sequence: TGTGCCATCTCTGGCTCACCCAGCGATGAGCAGTTCTTC. Protein sequence: CAISGSPSDEQFF.

The V and J genes are TRBV5-1 and TRBJ2-5; the match to TRBD1 covers 7 bases. Germline V lookup: CDR1 SGHRS, CDR2 YFSETQ. This CDR3 has 15 residues. With V trimmed by 0 bases and J by 5 bases, 7 bases remained unmatched. CDR3 protein: CASSLEDRQHETQYF. In nucleotides, the CDR3 is TGCGCCAGCAGCTTGGAGGACAGGCAACACGAGACCCAGTACTTC. The full variable domain, its missing parts supplied by reference TRBV5-1 and TRBJ2-5, is KAGVTQTPRYLIKTRGQQVTLSCSPISGHRSVSWYQQTPGQGLQFLFEYFSETQRNKGNFPGRFSGRQFSNSRSEMNVSTLELGDSALYLCASSLEDRQHETQYFGPGTRLLVL.

The chain combines TRBV18 with TRBJ2-5; D possibly corresponds to TRBD1 (6 bases). V dropped 3 bases and J dropped 2 bases, with 13 bases sitting between them. This CDR3 has 15 amino acids. The germline V gene has CDR1 KGHSH and CDR2 LQKENI. CDR3 sequence: CASSPGTRPQETQYF. The CDR3 DNA reads TGTGCCAGCTCACCCGGGACACGGCCTCAAGAGACCCAGTACTTC.

CDR3 amino acids: CASSPGQGNYGYTF. Written as DNA, the CDR3 is TGTGCCAGCAGCCCAGGACAGGGTAACTATGGCTACACCTTC. This sequence joins TRBV9 and TRBJ1-2; 8 nucleotides align to TRBD1. After removal of 4 bases from V and 1 base from J, the junction contained 3 bases not matched to a gene. Germline loops: CDR1 SGDLS, CDR2 YYNGEE. The CDR3 is 14 residues long.

The gene calls are TRBV10-3 and TRBJ2-1; D possibly corresponds to TRBD2 (6 bases). This CDR3 is built from 13 residues. Between the trimmed V and J ends, which lost 2 bases and 6 bases, there was a span of 8 bases. CDR1 is ENHRY and CDR2 is SYGVKD in the germline V gene. CDR3 sequence reads: CAISELATNEQFF. CDR3 coding DNA: TGTGCCATCAGTGAGCTAGCGACCAATGAGCAGTTCTTC.

This clone was seen more than once but under ten times. The V call is TRBV5-4, the J call TRBJ2-5; 12 bases align to TRBD2. The V and J ends lost 3 bases and 4 bases, in that order; junction bases with no gene match: 7. The CDR3 contains 16 residues. CDR1 is SGHNT and CDR2 is YYREEE in the germline V gene (reference sequence). DNA for the CDR3: TGTGCCAGCAGCTCCCTAGCGGGAGGGCCTTTAGAGACCCAGTACTTC. This gives the protein CASSSLAGGPLETQYF.

This clone has just a few counts. The rearrangement joins TRBV11-3 to TRBJ2-1, with 9 bases fitting TRBD1. The trim removed 4 bases at V and 7 bases at J, leaving 5 bases unmatched. The CDR3 runs 14 residues. Per germline, CDR1 SGHNT and CDR2 YENEEA. This chain's CDR3 is CASSSGQGRNEQFF. The CDR3, as DNA: TGTGCCAGCAGCTCGGGACAGGGACGTAATGAGCAGTTCTTC.

CDR3 nucleotides: TGTGCCAGCAGCTTCCGACAGAGTTACGAGCAGTACTTC. Protein: CASSFRQSYEQYF. The chain employs TRBV7-6 and TRBJ2-7; a possible D gene is TRBD1 (5 bases). The V and J ends lost 3 bases and 4 bases respectively, with 10 bases between them. CDR3 length equals 13 residues. The germline V gene has CDR1 SGHVS and CDR2 FNYEAQ.